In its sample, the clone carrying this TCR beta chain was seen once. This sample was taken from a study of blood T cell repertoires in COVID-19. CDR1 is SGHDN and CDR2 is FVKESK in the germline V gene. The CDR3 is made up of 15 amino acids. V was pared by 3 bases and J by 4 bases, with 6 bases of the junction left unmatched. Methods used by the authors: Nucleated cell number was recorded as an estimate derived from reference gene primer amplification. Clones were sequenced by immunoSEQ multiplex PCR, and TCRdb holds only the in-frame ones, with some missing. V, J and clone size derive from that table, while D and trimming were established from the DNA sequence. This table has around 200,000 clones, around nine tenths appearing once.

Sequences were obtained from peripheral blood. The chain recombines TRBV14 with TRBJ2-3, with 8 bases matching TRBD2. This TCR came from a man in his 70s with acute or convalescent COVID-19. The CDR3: CASSQVREGADTQYF. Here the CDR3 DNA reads TGTGCCAGCAGCCAGGTACGGGAGGGCGCAGATACGCAGTATTTT.